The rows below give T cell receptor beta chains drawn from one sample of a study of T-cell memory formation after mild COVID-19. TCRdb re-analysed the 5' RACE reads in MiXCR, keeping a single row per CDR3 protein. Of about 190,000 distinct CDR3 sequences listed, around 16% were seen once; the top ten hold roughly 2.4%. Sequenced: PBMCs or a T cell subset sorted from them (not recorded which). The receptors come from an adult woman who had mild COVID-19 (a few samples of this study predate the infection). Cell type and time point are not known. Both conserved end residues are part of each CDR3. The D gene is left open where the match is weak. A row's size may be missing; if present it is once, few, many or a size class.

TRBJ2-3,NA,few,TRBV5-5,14,CASSLEHRGDTQYF,TGTGCCAGCAGCTTGGAACATCGCGGAGATACGCAGTATTTT
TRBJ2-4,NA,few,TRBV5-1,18,CASSLDLGKGWAKNIQYF,TGCGCCAGCAGCTTGGATTTGGGCAAAGGGTGGGCCAAAAACATTCAGTACTTC
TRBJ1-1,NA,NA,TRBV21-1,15,CASSKIRRRNTEAFF,TGTGCCAGCAGCAAAATAAGGCGGAGGAACACTGAAGCTTTCTTT
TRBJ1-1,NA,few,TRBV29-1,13,CSAVRTVRTEAFF,TGCAGCGCCGTCAGGACAGTTCGGACTGAAGCTTTCTTT
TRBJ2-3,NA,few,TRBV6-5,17,CASSYSETRGHTDTQYF,TGTGCCAGCAGTTACTCAGAGACCAGGGGACACACAGATACGCAGTATTTT
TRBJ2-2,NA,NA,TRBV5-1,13,CASSFPMVGELFF,TGCGCCAGCAGCTTCCCAATGGTCGGGGAGCTGTTTTTT
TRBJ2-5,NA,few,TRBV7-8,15,CASSSNRVTQETQYF,TGTGCCAGCAGCTCCAACAGGGTGACCCAAGAGACCCAGTACTTC
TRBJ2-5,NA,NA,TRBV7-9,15,CASSLELATQETQYF,TGTGCCAGCAGCTTAGAGCTAGCGACACAAGAGACCCAGTACTTC
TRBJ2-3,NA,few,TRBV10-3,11,CAILGSGAQYF,TGTGCCATCCTGGGTTCAGGTGCGCAGTATTTT
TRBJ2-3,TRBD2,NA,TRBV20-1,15,CSASREGDSTDTQYF,TGCAGTGCCTCACGGGAGGGAGATAGCACAGATACGCAGTATTTT
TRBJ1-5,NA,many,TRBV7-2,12,CASKGDHQPQHF,TGTGCCAGCAAAGGGGACCATCAGCCCCAGCATTTT
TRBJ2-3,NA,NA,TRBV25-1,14,CASSAGFSADTQYF,TGTGCCAGCAGTGCTGGGTTTAGTGCAGATACGCAGTATTTT
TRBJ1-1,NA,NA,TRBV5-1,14,CASAGRTPNTEAFF,TGCGCCAGCGCGGGGAGGACTCCGAACACTGAAGCTTTCTTT
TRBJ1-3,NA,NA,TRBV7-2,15,CASSLGLSSGNTIYF,TGTGCCAGCAGCTTAGGTCTCAGTTCTGGAAACACCATATATTTT
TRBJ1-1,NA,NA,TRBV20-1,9,CSVATEAFF,TGCAGTGTCGCGACTGAAGCTTTCTTT
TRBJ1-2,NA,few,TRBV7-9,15,CASSSPGEGTYGYTF,TGTGCCAGCAGCTCGCCTGGGGAAGGAACCTATGGCTACACCTTC
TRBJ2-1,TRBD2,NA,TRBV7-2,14,CASSFLLAGGNQFF,TGTGCCAGCAGCTTTCTGCTAGCGGGGGGAAACCAGTTCTTC